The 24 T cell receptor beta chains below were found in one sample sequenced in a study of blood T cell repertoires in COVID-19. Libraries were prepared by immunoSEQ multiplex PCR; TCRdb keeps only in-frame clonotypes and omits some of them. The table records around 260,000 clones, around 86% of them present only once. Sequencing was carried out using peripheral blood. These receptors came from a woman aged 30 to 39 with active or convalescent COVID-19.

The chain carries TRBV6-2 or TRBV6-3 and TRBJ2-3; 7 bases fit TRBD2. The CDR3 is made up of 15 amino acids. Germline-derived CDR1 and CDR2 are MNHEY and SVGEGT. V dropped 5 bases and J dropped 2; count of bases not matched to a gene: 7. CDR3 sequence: CASSLQGLNTDTQYF. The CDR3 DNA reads TGTGCCAGCAGTCTCCAGGGACTAAACACAGATACGCAGTATTTT.

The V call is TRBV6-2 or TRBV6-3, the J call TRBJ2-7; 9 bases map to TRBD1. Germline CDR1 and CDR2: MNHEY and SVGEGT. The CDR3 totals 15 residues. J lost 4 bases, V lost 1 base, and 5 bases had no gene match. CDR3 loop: CASSYWGTGFYEQYF. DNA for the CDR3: TGTGCCAGCAGTTACTGGGGGACAGGGTTTTACGAGCAGTACTTC.

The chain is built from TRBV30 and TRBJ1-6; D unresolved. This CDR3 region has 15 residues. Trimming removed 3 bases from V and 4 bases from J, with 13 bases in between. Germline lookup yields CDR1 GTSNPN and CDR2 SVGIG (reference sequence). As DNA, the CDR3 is TGTGCCTGGAGGGCACGCGGGAATTATAATTCACCCCTCCACTTT. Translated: CAWRARGNYNSPLHF.

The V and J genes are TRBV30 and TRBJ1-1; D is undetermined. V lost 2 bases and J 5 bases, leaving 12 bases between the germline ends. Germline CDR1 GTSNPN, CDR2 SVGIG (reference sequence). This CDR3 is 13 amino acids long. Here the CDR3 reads CAWSTRVGTEAFF. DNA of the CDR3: TGTGCCTGGAGTACGAGGGTAGGGACTGAAGCTTTCTTT.

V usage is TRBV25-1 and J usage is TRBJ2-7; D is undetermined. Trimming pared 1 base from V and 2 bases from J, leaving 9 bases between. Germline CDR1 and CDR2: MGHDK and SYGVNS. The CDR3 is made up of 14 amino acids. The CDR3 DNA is TGTGCCAGCAGTGAATGGCCCAATGCCTACGAGCAGTACTTC. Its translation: CASSEWPNAYEQYF.

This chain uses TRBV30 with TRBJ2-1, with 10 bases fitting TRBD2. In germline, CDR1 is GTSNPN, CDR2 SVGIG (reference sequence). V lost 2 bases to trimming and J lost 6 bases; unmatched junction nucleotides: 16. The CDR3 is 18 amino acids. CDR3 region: CAWSQRVGQRLAGNEQFF. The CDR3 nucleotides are TGTGCCTGGAGTCAACGGGTCGGCCAAAGACTAGCGGGCAATGAGCAGTTCTTC.

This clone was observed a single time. This chain's CDR3 is CASSAGTSGGTQETQYF. CDR3 in DNA: TGTGCCAGCAGCGCCGGGACTAGCGGGGGGACACAAGAGACCCAGTACTTC. The chain recombines TRBV9 with TRBJ2-5, with 15 bases identical to TRBD2. Losses at the gene ends were 3 bases for V and 2 bases for J; bases not matched to a gene: 5. Germline lookup yields CDR1 SGDLS and CDR2 YYNGEE. The CDR3 spans 17 residues.

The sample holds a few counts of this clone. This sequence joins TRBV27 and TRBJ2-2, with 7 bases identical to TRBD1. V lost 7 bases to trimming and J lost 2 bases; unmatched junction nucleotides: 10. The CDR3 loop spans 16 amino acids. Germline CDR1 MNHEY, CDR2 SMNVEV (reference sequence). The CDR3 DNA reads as TGTGCCAGCATCAATTCAGGGACAGCAAACACCGGGGAGCTGTTTTTT. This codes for CASINSGTANTGELFF.

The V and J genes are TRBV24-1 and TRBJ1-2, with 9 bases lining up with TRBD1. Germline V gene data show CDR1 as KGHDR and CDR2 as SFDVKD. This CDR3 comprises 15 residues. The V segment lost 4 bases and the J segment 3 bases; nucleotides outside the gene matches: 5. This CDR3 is CATSEGTGYDYGYTF. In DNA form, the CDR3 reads TGTGCCACCAGTGAAGGGACAGGGTATGACTATGGCTACACCTTC.

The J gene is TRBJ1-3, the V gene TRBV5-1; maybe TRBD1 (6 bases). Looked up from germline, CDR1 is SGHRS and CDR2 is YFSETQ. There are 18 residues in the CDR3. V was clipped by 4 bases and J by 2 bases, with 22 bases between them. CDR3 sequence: CASSPTAGLQGAGNTIYF. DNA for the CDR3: TGCGCCAGCAGCCCCACCGCGGGACTACAGGGAGCTGGAAACACCATATATTTT.

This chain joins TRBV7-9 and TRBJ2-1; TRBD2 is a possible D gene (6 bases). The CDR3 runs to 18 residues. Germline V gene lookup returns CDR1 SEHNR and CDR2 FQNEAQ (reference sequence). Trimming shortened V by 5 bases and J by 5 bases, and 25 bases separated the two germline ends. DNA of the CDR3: TGTGCCAGCAGCCCCCGCGTCACAGCGGCATGGAGGGACAATGAGCAGTTCTTC. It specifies CASSPRVTAAWRDNEQFF.

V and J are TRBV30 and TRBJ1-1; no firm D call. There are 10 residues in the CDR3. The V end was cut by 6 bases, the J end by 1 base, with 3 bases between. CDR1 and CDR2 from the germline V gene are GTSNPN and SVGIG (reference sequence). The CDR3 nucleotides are TGTGCCTGCGGGAACACTGAAGCTTTCTTT. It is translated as CACGNTEAFF.

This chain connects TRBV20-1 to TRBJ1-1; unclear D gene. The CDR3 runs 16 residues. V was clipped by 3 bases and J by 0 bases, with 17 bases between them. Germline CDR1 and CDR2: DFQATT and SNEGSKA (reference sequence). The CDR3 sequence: CSASFPGMTMNTEAFF. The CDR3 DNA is TGCAGTGCTAGTTTCCCCGGGATGACAATGAACACTGAAGCTTTCTTT.

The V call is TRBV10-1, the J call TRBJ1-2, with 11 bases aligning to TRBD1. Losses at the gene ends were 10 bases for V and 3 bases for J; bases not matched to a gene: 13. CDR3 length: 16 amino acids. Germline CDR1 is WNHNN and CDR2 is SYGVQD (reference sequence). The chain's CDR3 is CAKRGQGARGDYGYTF. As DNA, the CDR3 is TGCGCCAAACGAGGACAGGGGGCAAGGGGTGACTATGGCTACACCTTC.

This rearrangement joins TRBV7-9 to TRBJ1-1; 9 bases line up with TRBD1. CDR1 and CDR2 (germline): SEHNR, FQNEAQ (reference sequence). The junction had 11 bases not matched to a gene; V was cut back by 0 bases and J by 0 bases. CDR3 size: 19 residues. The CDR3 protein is CASSLAGMGQGLMNTEAFF. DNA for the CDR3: TGTGCCAGCAGCTTAGCCGGAATGGGACAGGGACTTATGAACACTGAAGCTTTCTTT.

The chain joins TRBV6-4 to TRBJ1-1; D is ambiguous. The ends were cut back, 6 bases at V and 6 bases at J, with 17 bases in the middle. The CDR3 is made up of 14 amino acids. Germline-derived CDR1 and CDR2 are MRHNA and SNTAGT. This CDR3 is CASSEWVRMAEAFF. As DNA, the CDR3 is TGTGCCAGCAGCGAATGGGTCAGGATGGCTGAAGCTTTCTTT.

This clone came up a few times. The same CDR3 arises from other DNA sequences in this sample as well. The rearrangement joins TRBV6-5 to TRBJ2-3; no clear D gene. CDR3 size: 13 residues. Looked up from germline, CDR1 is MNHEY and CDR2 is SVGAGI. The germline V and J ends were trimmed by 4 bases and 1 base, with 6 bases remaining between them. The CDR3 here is CASSSPGTDTQYF. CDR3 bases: TGTGCCAGCAGTTCGCCAGGCACAGATACGCAGTATTTT.

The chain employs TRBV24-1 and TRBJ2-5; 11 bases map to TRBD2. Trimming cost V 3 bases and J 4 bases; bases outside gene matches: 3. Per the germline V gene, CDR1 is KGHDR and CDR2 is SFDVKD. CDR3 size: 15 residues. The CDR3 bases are TGTGCCACCAGTGATACTAGCGGGGGAGGAGAGACCCAGTACTTC. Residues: CATSDTSGGGETQYF.

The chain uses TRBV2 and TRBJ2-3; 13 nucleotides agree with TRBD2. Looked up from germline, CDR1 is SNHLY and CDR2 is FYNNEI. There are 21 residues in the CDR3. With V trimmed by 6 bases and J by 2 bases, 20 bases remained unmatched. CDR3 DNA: TGTGCCAGCAGGACTGACAGGGGATCCGGGACTAGCGGGGAGTTCACAGATACGCAGTATTTT. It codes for CASRTDRGSGTSGEFTDTQYF.

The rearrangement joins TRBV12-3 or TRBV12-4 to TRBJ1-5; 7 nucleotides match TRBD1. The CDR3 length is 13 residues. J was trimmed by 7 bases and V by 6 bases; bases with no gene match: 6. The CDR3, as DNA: TGTGCCAGCAGCACAGGGGTAGGGCAGCCCCAGCATTTT. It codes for CASSTGVGQPQHF.

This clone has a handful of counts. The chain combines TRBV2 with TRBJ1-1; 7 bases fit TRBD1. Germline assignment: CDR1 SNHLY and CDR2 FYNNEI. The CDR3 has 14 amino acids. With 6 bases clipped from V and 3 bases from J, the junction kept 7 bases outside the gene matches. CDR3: CASRTGLGDTEAFF. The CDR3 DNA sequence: TGTGCCAGCAGGACAGGGTTAGGAGACACTGAAGCTTTCTTT.

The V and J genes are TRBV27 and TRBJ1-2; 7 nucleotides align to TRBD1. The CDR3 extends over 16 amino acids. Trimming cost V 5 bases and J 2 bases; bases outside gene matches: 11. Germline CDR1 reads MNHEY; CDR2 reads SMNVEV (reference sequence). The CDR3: CASSVGGRDGNYGYTF. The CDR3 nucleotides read TGTGCCAGCAGTGTAGGGGGCCGGGACGGGAACTATGGCTACACCTTC.

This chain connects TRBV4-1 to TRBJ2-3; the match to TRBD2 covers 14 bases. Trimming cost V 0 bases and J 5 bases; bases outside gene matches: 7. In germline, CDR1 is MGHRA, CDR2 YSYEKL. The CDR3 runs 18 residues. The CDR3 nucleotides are TGCGCCAGCAGCCAAGAGACTAGCGGGGGGGCCTGGGGAGATACGCAGTATTTT. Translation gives CASSQETSGGAWGDTQYF.

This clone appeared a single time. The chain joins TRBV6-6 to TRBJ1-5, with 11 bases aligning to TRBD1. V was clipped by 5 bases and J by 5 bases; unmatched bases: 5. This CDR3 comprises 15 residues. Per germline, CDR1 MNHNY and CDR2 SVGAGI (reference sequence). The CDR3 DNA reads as TGTGCCAGCAGTCCCGGACAGGGGGCTGATCAGCCCCAGCATTTT. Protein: CASSPGQGADQPQHF.